Listed below are T cell receptor beta chains from one sample, sequenced in a study of T cells in Graves' hyperthyroidism and ophthalmopathy. MiXCR was run by TCRdb on the multiplex PCR reads, yielding one entry per CDR3 protein. The table records about 280,000 distinct CDR3 sequences, under 30% of them present only once. Sequenced sample: blood. The origin of the receptors is a middle-aged man with Graves' hyperthyroidism that later progressed to Graves' ophthalmopathy. Both conserved end residues are part of each CDR3. A D gene is named only where the DNA matches it firmly. The listing skips clone size in some rows; elsewhere it reads once, few, many or a size class.

j_call clone_size v_call d_call cdr3_aa cdr3_nt
TRBJ1-1 many TRBV6-5 TRBD1 CASSYSRTGPTEAFF TGTGCCAGCAGTTACTCCCGGACAGGGCCCACTGAAGCTTTCTTT
TRBJ1-1 NA TRBV4-1 NA CASSPGEGNTEAFF TGCGCCAGCAGCCCAGGAGAGGGAAACACTGAAGCTTTCTTT
TRBJ2-7 NA TRBV5-6 NA CASSPGLMYYEQYF TGTGCCAGCAGTCCAGGACTGATGTACTACGAGCAGTACTTC
TRBJ2-6 many TRBV24-1 NA CATSERQVDVFGANVLTF TGTGCCACCAGTGAGCGGCAGGTTGATGTCTTTGGGGCCAACGTCCTGACTTTC
TRBJ2-2 many TRBV7-9 NA CASSSTRGTGELFF TGTGCCAGCAGCTCAACCAGGGGCACCGGGGAGCTGTTTTTT
TRBJ1-1 many TRBV3-1 NA CASSQAREAFF TGTGCCAGCAGCCAAGCACGAGAAGCTTTCTTT
TRBJ2-7 NA TRBV19 TRBD2 CASNPQGGRENEQYF TGTGCCAGCAACCCTCAGGGCGGGAGAGAGAACGAGCAGTACTTC
TRBJ2-7 many TRBV7-3 TRBD1 CASSVTGEDSYEQYF TGTGCCAGCAGCGTTACAGGGGAAGACTCCTACGAGCAGTACTTC
TRBJ1-1 NA TRBV7-9 NA CASSLSQINTEAFF TGTGCCAGCAGCTTAAGTCAGATAAACACTGAAGCTTTCTTT
TRBJ1-5 many TRBV7-8 NA CASSLEGPRQPQHF TGTGCCAGCAGCTTGGAGGGACCTAGGCAGCCCCAGCATTTT
TRBJ1-2 NA TRBV5-1 NA CASSLIQPNYGYTF TGCGCCAGCAGCCTTATACAGCCTAACTATGGCTACACCTTC
TRBJ2-7 once TRBV6-2/TRBV6-3 TRBD2 CASSYSGSGSRYEQYF TGTGCCAGCAGTTACTCAGGGAGCGGGAGTAGGTACGAGCAGTACTTC
TRBJ1-1 many TRBV7-2 NA CASSLVLNTEAFF TGTGCCAGCAGCTTAGTACTGAACACTGAAGCTTTCTTT
TRBJ1-2 many TRBV20-1 TRBD1 CSARDLRGIFYGYTF TGCAGTGCTAGAGATCTCAGGGGGATCTTCTATGGCTACACCTTC
TRBJ1-1 many TRBV3-1 NA CASSRPNTEAFF TGTGCCAGCAGCCGCCCGAACACTGAAGCTTTCTTT
TRBJ2-5 NA TRBV7-8 TRBD1 CASSAGTGTVWETQYF TGTGCCAGCAGCGCCGGGACAGGGACGGTGTGGGAGACCCAGTACTTC
TRBJ1-1 many TRBV4-1 NA CASSQVPGDTEAFF TGCGCCAGCAGCCAAGTCCCGGGGGACACTGAAGCTTTCTTT
TRBJ2-5 many TRBV24-1 NA CATSDHQETQYF TGTGCCACCAGTGACCACCAAGAGACCCAGTACTTC
TRBJ2-7 NA TRBV28 TRBD2 CASRGRLAVYEQYF TGTGCCAGCAGGGGCCGACTAGCGGTTTACGAGCAGTACTTC
TRBJ1-1 many TRBV12-3/TRBV12-4 NA CASTPERADPILNTEAFF TGTGCCAGCACCCCCGAGAGGGCCGACCCTATTTTAAACACTGAAGCTTTCTTT
TRBJ2-2 many TRBV19 NA CASSIVERHTGELFF TGTGCCAGTAGTATTGTTGAGCGTCACACCGGGGAGCTGTTTTTT
TRBJ2-2 many TRBV19 TRBD1 CASSIWDSANTGELFF TGTGCCAGTAGTATATGGGACAGCGCGAACACCGGGGAGCTGTTTTTT
TRBJ1-1 NA TRBV24-1 TRBD1 CATSRQGFTEAFF TGTGCCACCAGTAGACAGGGGTTCACTGAAGCTTTCTTT
TRBJ1-1 many TRBV12-3/TRBV12-4 NA CASGGDYTEAFF TGTGCCAGCGGAGGAGACTACACTGAAGCTTTCTTT
TRBJ2-5 many TRBV6-1 NA CASSENRAGQETQYF TGTGCCAGCAGTGAAAACAGGGCGGGCCAAGAGACCCAGTACTTC
TRBJ1-6 NA TRBV20-1 TRBD1 CSASQGQENSPLHF TGCAGTGCTAGTCAGGGACAGGAGAATTCACCCCTCCACTTT
TRBJ2-4 many TRBV11-2 NA CASSLYPSGDVAKNIQYF TGTGCCAGCAGCTTATATCCGTCGGGAGACGTAGCCAAAAACATTCAGTACTTC
TRBJ1-1 once TRBV12-3/TRBV12-4 NA CASSLARGLGNTEAFF TGTGCCAGCAGTTTAGCTCGTGGACTCGGAAACACTGAAGCTTTCTTT
TRBJ1-1 many TRBV6-1 NA CASSDPGAGNTEAFF TGTGCCAGCAGTGACCCGGGGGCGGGTAACACTGAAGCTTTCTTT
TRBJ2-5 once TRBV7-6 TRBD1 CASSLVGQWETQYF TGTGCCAGCAGCTTAGTGGGACAGTGGGAGACCCAGTACTTC
TRBJ2-7 NA TRBV12-3/TRBV12-4 TRBD2 CASGGGTSYEQYF TGTGCCAGCGGGGGAGGGACCTCCTACGAGCAGTACTTC
TRBJ1-5 NA TRBV20-1 NA CSAWHFYNQPQHF TGCAGTGCTTGGCATTTTTACAATCAGCCCCAGCATTTT
TRBJ1-1 many TRBV27 NA CASCMAGRKKNTEAFF TGTGCCAGCTGCATGGCAGGGCGAAAAAAGAACACTGAAGCTTTCTTT
TRBJ2-7 many TRBV20-1 TRBD2 CSARRGSGSGEQYF TGCAGTGCTAGACGGGGTAGCGGGAGCGGGGAGCAGTACTTC
TRBJ2-7 NA TRBV6-1 TRBD1 CASGKTGSYEQYF TGTGCCAGCGGGAAGACAGGGTCCTACGAGCAGTACTTC
TRBJ1-2 many TRBV20-1 TRBD1 CSAREWDSYGYTF TGCAGTGCTAGAGAGTGGGACAGCTATGGCTACACCTTC
TRBJ1-5 many TRBV29-1 TRBD1 CSVGDRGQPQHF TGCAGCGTTGGGGACAGGGGACAGCCCCAGCATTTT
TRBJ2-4 many TRBV11-2 TRBD1 CASATTGAAAKNIQYF TGTGCCAGCGCCACTACAGGGGCAGCGGCCAAAAACATTCAGTACTTC
TRBJ1-1 many TRBV29-1 NA CSVRGLSNTEAFF TGCAGCGTTAGGGGACTCTCGAACACTGAAGCTTTCTTT
TRBJ1-5 few TRBV2 NA CASSEAGVSNQPQHF TGTGCCAGCAGTGAAGCCGGAGTTAGCAATCAGCCCCAGCATTTT
TRBJ1-5 many TRBV2 NA CASSEEGRGVPQHF TGTGCCAGCAGTGAAGAGGGCAGGGGAGTGCCCCAGCATTTT
TRBJ2-7 many TRBV6-5 NA CASEIGQDHYEQYF TGTGCCAGCGAGATCGGTCAGGACCACTACGAGCAGTACTTC
TRBJ1-1 NA TRBV7-2 NA CASSLTTGLGTEAFF TGTGCCAGCAGCTTAACCACAGGGCTGGGCACTGAAGCTTTCTTT
TRBJ2-7 few TRBV7-8 NA CASSQGGWSEQYF TGTGCCAGCAGTCAAGGGGGGTGGAGCGAGCAGTACTTC
TRBJ1-1 many TRBV20-1 NA CSAREQSTEAFF TGCAGTGCTAGGGAGCAGTCCACTGAAGCTTTCTTT
TRBJ2-5 NA TRBV12-3/TRBV12-4 NA CASSLYNRVHETQYF TGTGCCAGCAGTTTGTACAACAGGGTCCATGAGACCCAGTACTTC
TRBJ2-5 many TRBV2 NA CASSVDHRETQYF TGTGCCAGCAGTGTAGACCACCGAGAGACCCAGTACTTC
TRBJ2-5 many TRBV19 TRBD1 CASSIPTGQGEQETQYF TGTGCCAGTAGTATCCCGACGGGACAGGGGGAACAAGAGACCCAGTACTTC
TRBJ1-6 many TRBV20-1 NA CSAREWLGSDSPLHF TGCAGTGCTAGAGAATGGTTGGGTTCCGATTCACCCCTCCACTTT
TRBJ1-1 NA TRBV30 NA CAWSSDSGTEAFF TGTGCCTGGAGTTCAGACAGCGGCACTGAAGCTTTCTTT
TRBJ1-2 many TRBV30 TRBD1 CAWSVRQGWGYTF TGTGCCTGGAGTGTACGACAGGGTTGGGGCTACACCTTC
TRBJ1-1 many TRBV12-3/TRBV12-4 NA CASRIRAGGGTEAFF TGTGCCAGCAGGATCAGAGCGGGGGGCGGCACTGAAGCTTTCTTT
TRBJ1-4 few TRBV11-2 NA CASSLDVREKLFF TGTGCCAGCAGCTTAGATGTTCGAGAAAAACTGTTTTTT
TRBJ1-1 many TRBV27 NA CASSRNQGNTEAFF TGTGCCAGCAGTCGCAATCAGGGGAACACTGAAGCTTTCTTT
TRBJ1-1 many TRBV12-3/TRBV12-4 NA CASSPGAYTEAFF TGTGCCAGCAGCCCAGGGGCCTACACTGAAGCTTTCTTT
TRBJ2-4 few TRBV10-3 TRBD2 CAISERTSGSSKNIQYF TGTGCCATCAGTGAAAGGACTAGCGGGTCTTCCAAAAACATTCAGTACTTC
TRBJ1-1 NA TRBV6-2/TRBV6-3 TRBD1 CASSQDRGARDTEAFF TGTGCCAGCAGCCAGGACAGGGGGGCCAGGGACACTGAAGCTTTCTTT
TRBJ1-1 NA TRBV18 NA CASKDANTEAFF TGTGCCAGCAAAGACGCTAACACTGAAGCTTTCTTT
TRBJ2-2 many TRBV5-1 NA CASRTGRRNIGELFF TGCGCCAGCAGGACTGGACGACGGAACATCGGGGAGCTGTTTTTT
TRBJ1-1 NA TRBV7-2 TRBD1 CASSFRTGGTNFF TGTGCCAGCAGCTTCAGGACAGGGGGAACAAACTTCTTT